The 28 T cell receptor beta chains presented below share a single source sample, sequenced in a study of blood T cell repertoires in COVID-19 (dated by TCRdb to the early 2020s). The method was the immunoSEQ multiplex PCR assay. This immuneACCESS table, as held by TCRdb, lists in-frame sequences with V and J called but not all clones. Of the missing ones, under half trace to an unresolved V gene in checked studies; the others have no known cause. In all, the sample holds some 88,000 clones, and less than 90% of those were seen once. 3.8% of the sample is held by the ten biggest clonotypes. Input material: peripheral blood. These receptors came from a man aged 55 to 70 with acute or convalescent COVID-19.

In DNA form, the CDR3 reads TGTGCCAGCAGCTTAGCTCCTTTTGCCTTAGCGGGGGCTTACAATGAGCAGTTCTTC. The encoded protein is CASSLAPFALAGAYNEQFF. The genes are TRBV7-2 and TRBJ2-1; 9 nucleotides match TRBD2. Germline assignment: CDR1 SGHTA and CDR2 FQGNSA. This CDR3 has 19 amino acids. V lost 0 bases and J lost 4; bases outside the gene matches: 13.

The J gene is TRBJ1-2, the V gene TRBV4-1; a possible D gene is TRBD1 (6 bases). V was pared by 2 bases and J by 5 bases, with 12 bases between. The CDR3 loop spans 14 amino acids. Per the germline V gene, CDR1 is MGHRA and CDR2 is YSYEKL. The DNA of the CDR3 is TGCGCCAGCAGCCAACAGGGGAATAAGTATGGCTACACCTTC. Its translation is CASSQQGNKYGYTF.

This clone was observed a single time. The chain carries TRBV27 and TRBJ1-1; TRBD1 is a possible D gene (6 bases). The length of the CDR3 is 13 residues. Germline-derived CDR1 and CDR2 are MNHEY and SMNVEV (reference sequence). V lost 5 bases and J 0 bases, leaving 7 bases between the germline ends. This CDR3 is CASSRTVNTEAFF. CDR3 sequence (DNA): TGTGCCAGCAGTAGGACAGTGAACACTGAAGCTTTCTTT.

This chain connects TRBV24-1 to TRBJ2-5; 8 bases agree with TRBD2. The length of the CDR3 is 15 residues. Germline V gene sequence: CDR1 KGHDR, CDR2 SFDVKD. Unmatched junction bases numbered 6, after V lost 3 bases and J lost 4 bases. The CDR3 DNA reads TGTGCCACCAGTGATACCCGGGGGGGCCCAGAGACCCAGTACTTC. Residues: CATSDTRGGPETQYF.

This clone was counted once. The chain employs TRBV11-3 and TRBJ2-3; D might be TRBD2 (6 bases). V lost 4 bases and J lost 1, with 15 bases in between. Germline assignment: CDR1 SGHNT and CDR2 YENEEA. The CDR3 runs to 16 residues. The CDR3, as DNA: TGTGCCAGCAGCTCCCGCGGTAGCGGAGGCACAGATACGCAGTATTTT. Translating gives CASSSRGSGGTDTQYF.

In this sample, this clone turned up many times. The rearrangement uses TRBV7-3 and TRBJ2-2, with TRBD2 as a possible D gene (5 bases). V was clipped by 1 base and J by 3 bases, with 9 bases between them. The CDR3 consists of 15 residues. The germline V gene has CDR1 SGHTA and CDR2 FQGTGA. CDR3 protein: CASSLMRADTGELFF. The CDR3, as DNA: TGTGCCAGCAGCTTAATGCGGGCGGACACCGGGGAGCTGTTTTTT.

The chain recombines TRBV4-1 with TRBJ2-1; D is uncertain. Germline CDR1 MGHRA, CDR2 YSYEKL. Trimming took 4 bases from V and 10 from J, leaving 8 bases between them. The CDR3 has 11 residues. CDR3 DNA sequence: TGCGCCAGCAGCCTCAATCGGGAGCAGTTCTTC. Residues: CASSLNREQFF.

The chain employs TRBV18 and TRBJ2-5, with TRBD2 matching over 9 bases. The CDR3 spans 15 residues. J lost 2 bases, V lost 3 bases, and 4 bases had no gene match. CDR1 and CDR2 from the germline V gene are KGHSH and LQKENI. In nucleotides, the CDR3 is TGTGCCAGCTCACCTCTAGCGGGATTGCAAGAGACCCAGTACTTC. This codes for CASSPLAGLQETQYF.

In DNA, the CDR3 is TGCGCCAGCAGCCAATTGGCAGTCTCCTCGGAGCAGTACTTC. Its protein is CASSQLAVSSEQYF. The rearrangement joins TRBV4-3 to TRBJ2-7; D is ambiguous. Deletions cut 2 bases from V and 7 bases from J, with 15 bases between. CDR3 size: 14 residues. Per the germline V gene, CDR1 is LGHNA and CDR2 is YSLEER.

This clone has a handful of counts. The rearrangement uses TRBV5-5 and TRBJ2-2; a possible D gene is TRBD1 (6 bases). Between the trimmed V and J ends, which lost 2 bases and 6 bases, there was a span of 17 bases. The CDR3 contains 16 residues. Germline V gives CDR1 SGHKS, CDR2 YYEKEE (reference sequence). CDR3 amino acids: CASSFIAGVMAGELFF. The CDR3 nucleotides are TGTGCCAGCAGCTTTATCGCAGGGGTTATGGCCGGGGAGCTGTTTTTT.

The chain uses TRBV29-1 and TRBJ1-1; 9 nucleotides line up with TRBD1. The V and J ends lost 6 bases and 5 bases, in that order; junction bases with no gene match: 4. This CDR3 contains 12 residues. Per the germline V gene, CDR1 is SQVTM and CDR2 is ANQGSEA. CDR3 nucleotides: TGCAGCGTCCGACAGGGGGGAACTGAAGCTTTCTTT. Translated, it gives CSVRQGGTEAFF.

The chain uses TRBV7-3 and TRBJ1-2; D not resolved. Germline-derived CDR1 and CDR2 are SGHTA and FQGTGA. V dropped 1 base and J dropped 3 bases, with 12 bases sitting between them. There are 15 residues in the CDR3. CDR3 protein: CASSLSGRKDYGYTF. The DNA of the CDR3 is TGTGCCAGCAGCTTAAGTGGCAGGAAGGACTATGGCTACACCTTC. Full variable domain (outside the CDR3, taken from reference TRBV7-3 and TRBJ1-2): GAGVSQTPSNKVTEKGKYVELRCDPISGHTALYWYRQSLGQGPEFLIYFQGTGAADDSGLPNDRFFAVRPEGSVSTLKIQRTERGDSAVYLCASSLSGRKDYGYTFGSGTRLTVV.

This clone was picked up a small number of times. This chain uses TRBV5-4 with TRBJ2-2; 7 bases agree with TRBD1. V was pared by 5 bases and J by 6 bases, with 4 bases of the junction left unmatched. Germline CDR1 and CDR2: SGHNT and YYREEE (reference sequence). The CDR3 runs to 13 residues. CDR3: CASSYDRAGELFF. The CDR3 region has the DNA TGTGCCAGCAGTTATGACAGGGCCGGGGAGCTGTTTTTT.

The chain employs TRBV7-8 and TRBJ2-4, with TRBD1 identical over 7 bases. The CDR3 covers 15 residues. CDR1 SGHVS and CDR2 FQNEAQ come from the germline V gene. The ends lost 1 base at V and 5 bases at J; junction bases unmatched: 5. CDR3 sequence: CASSLGTGAQNIQYF. The CDR3 region has the DNA TGTGCCAGCAGCTTAGGAACAGGGGCCCAAAACATTCAGTACTTC. The whole variable domain, filled in from reference TRBV7-8 and TRBJ2-4, reads GAGVSQSPRYKVAKRGQDVALRCDPISGHVSLFWYQQALGQGPEFLTYFQNEAQLDKSGLPSDRFFAERPEGSVSTLKIQRTQQEDSAVYLCASSLGTGAQNIQYFGAGTRLSVL.

CDR3 nucleotides: TGTGCCAGCAGCTTGGACAGTCATAGCACAGATACGCAGTATTTT. Protein: CASSLDSHSTDTQYF. The V gene is TRBV5-4, the J gene TRBJ2-3; D is undetermined. The CDR3 totals 15 residues. V gave up 0 bases and J gave up 0 bases, with 8 bases separating them. Germline loops: CDR1 SGHNT, CDR2 YYREEE (reference sequence).

The V call is TRBV6-6, the J call TRBJ2-2, with TRBD2 identical over 10 bases. Trimming cost V 5 bases and J 0 bases; bases outside gene matches: 15. Per the germline V gene, CDR1 is MNHNY and CDR2 is SVGAGI (reference sequence). The CDR3 extends over 20 amino acids. CDR3 sequence: CASSLPHPSGGAANTGELFF. The CDR3 nucleotides are TGTGCCAGCAGTCTGCCCCACCCCAGCGGGGGGGCAGCGAACACCGGGGAGCTGTTTTTT.

The V and J genes are TRBV7-3 and TRBJ2-3; 8 bases align to TRBD2. J was trimmed by 2 bases and V by 8 bases; bases with no gene match: 9. Per germline, CDR1 SGHTA and CDR2 FQGTGA. This CDR3 region has 15 residues. The CDR3 spells CASRLDGGVTDTQYF. The CDR3 DNA sequence: TGTGCCAGCCGCCTGGACGGGGGGGTCACAGATACGCAGTATTTT.

This chain joins TRBV5-6 and TRBJ2-1; 9 bases line up with TRBD1. CDR3 length equals 15 residues. Per germline, CDR1 SGHDT and CDR2 YYEEEE. The J segment lost 5 bases and the V segment lost 0 bases, leaving 3 bases of the junction unmatched. DNA for the CDR3: TGTGCCAGCAGCTTGGGGGACAGGGCTGACAATGAGCAGTTCTTC. Its translation: CASSLGDRADNEQFF.

V and J are TRBV11-3 and TRBJ2-2, with a weak D call TRBD2 (5 bases). V dropped 0 bases and J dropped 6 bases, with 17 bases sitting between them. This CDR3 has 17 amino acids. CDR1 is SGHNT, CDR2 YENEEA, per germline. CDR3 residues: CASSLELGPGKAGELFF. The DNA of the CDR3 is TGTGCCAGCAGCTTAGAACTAGGCCCGGGGAAGGCCGGGGAGCTGTTTTTT.

The chain couples TRBV4-2 to TRBJ1-4; D might be TRBD1 (5 bases). V shed 1 base and J shed 1 base, with 22 bases lying between them. The CDR3 loop spans 20 amino acids. CDR1 and CDR2 from the germline V gene are LGHNA and YNFKEQ. Here the CDR3 DNA reads TGTGCCAGCAGCCAAGGGACACTCCGGCACATTCGTCGAACTAATGAAAAACTGTTTTTT. Encoded protein: CASSQGTLRHIRRTNEKLFF.

A single count supports this clone. The chain links TRBV7-6 to TRBJ2-7, with a tentative D call TRBD1 (6 bases). Germline V gene lookup returns CDR1 SGHVS and CDR2 FNYEAQ. The V gene lost 2 bases and the J gene lost 1 base, with 15 bases spanning the gap. The CDR3 loop spans 16 amino acids. In nucleotides, the CDR3 is TGTGCCAGCAGCTTAACCGCTGGGGGCAGATCCTACGAGCAGTACTTC. Translating gives CASSLTAGGRSYEQYF.

The V call is TRBV7-9, the J call TRBJ1-6, with 8 bases that match TRBD1. V lost 5 bases to trimming and J lost 7 bases; unmatched junction nucleotides: 4. In germline, CDR1 is SEHNR, CDR2 FQNEAQ (reference sequence). This CDR3 has 14 amino acids. Written as DNA, the CDR3 is TGTGCCAGCAGCCCCAGGGGGCCGAATTCACCCCTCCACTTT. Protein product: CASSPRGPNSPLHF.

This chain links TRBV27 with TRBJ2-6, with 8 bases lining up with TRBD1. Germline trimming cut 7 bases from V and 0 bases from J; bases unmatched to any gene: 8. Germline CDR1 is MNHEY and CDR2 is SMNVEV (reference sequence). CDR3 length: 17 residues. CDR3 amino acids: CASKMTGALSGANVLTF. The CDR3 DNA sequence: TGTGCCAGCAAAATGACAGGGGCCCTCTCTGGGGCCAACGTCCTGACTTTC.

This chain connects TRBV7-4 to TRBJ2-7, with 8 bases that match TRBD1. This CDR3 spans 15 amino acids. Germline CDR1 and CDR2: SGHVT and SQSDAQ. J lost 5 bases, V lost 5 bases, and 11 bases had no gene match. Written as DNA, the CDR3 is TGTGCCAGCAGCCAAAGCCAGGGGGCGGGTCACGAGCAGTACTTC. It yields the protein CASSQSQGAGHEQYF.

V is TRBV30 and J is TRBJ1-3; TRBD1 matches at 7 bases. The length of the CDR3 is 15 residues. V was pared by 4 bases and J by 2 bases, with 8 bases of the junction left unmatched. Germline V gene data show CDR1 as GTSNPN and CDR2 as SVGIG (reference sequence). The CDR3 sequence is CAWTGLRGPGNTIYF. The CDR3 DNA reads as TGTGCCTGGACCGGTCTAAGGGGGCCTGGAAACACCATATATTTT.

The rearrangement joins TRBV6-5 to TRBJ2-5; D gene ambiguous. CDR3 length equals 11 residues. The germline gives CDR1 MNHEY, CDR2 SVGAGI. CDR3 DNA sequence: TGTGCTTGTAGTTCGGGAGAGACCCAGTACTTC. Translating gives CACSSGETQYF.

CDR3 residues: CASSPGQGARETQYF. As DNA, the CDR3 is TGTGCCAGCAGCCCGGGACAGGGGGCAAGGGAGACCCAGTACTTC. V usage is TRBV7-9 and J usage is TRBJ2-5, with 12 nucleotides matching TRBD1. Germline V gene lookup returns CDR1 SEHNR and CDR2 FQNEAQ (reference sequence). V was clipped by 5 bases and J by 5 bases; unmatched bases: 6. The CDR3 extends over 15 amino acids. Full variable domain (outside the CDR3, taken from reference TRBV7-9 and TRBJ2-5): DTGVSQNPRHKITKRGQNVTFRCDPISEHNRLYWYRQTLGQGPEFLTYFQNEAQLEKSRLLSDRFSAERPKGSFSTLEIQRTEQGDSAMYLCASSPGQGARETQYFGPGTRLLVL.

A note on this clone: An end of the junction does not agree with germline; a read error may underlie this. The chain is built from TRBV7-7 and TRBJ2-5; TRBD2 aligns across 12 bases. The CDR3 has 17 amino acids. Germline V gives CDR1 SSHAT, CDR2 FNYEAQ (reference sequence). The CDR3 DNA reads TGTGCTAGCAGCCCACGGACTAGCGGGGCCTTACAAGAGACCCAGTACTTC. Encoded protein: CASSPRTSGALQETQYF.